Presented here are 15 T cell receptor beta chains from one specimen sequenced in a study of long-term antiretroviral therapy in people with HIV. An immunoSEQ assay, version v3.0, was performed at survey level. Profiled with immunoSEQ multiplex PCR; TCRdb holds only in-frame clones, not every one. The sample contains 48,000 or so clones, about 86% of which appear only once. Sequencing was performed on unsorted PBMCs, taken 0.8 years after starting antiretroviral therapy. These receptors originate from a woman under 30 with HIV.

The chain links TRBV6-6 to TRBJ2-7, with unresolved D. The CDR3 covers 12 residues. V was trimmed by 6 bases and J by 3 bases, leaving 9 bases between them. The V gene's germline CDR1 is MNHNY and CDR2 SVGAGI (reference sequence). CDR3 residues: CASSAGVYEQYF. CDR3 bases: TGTGCCAGCAGCGCTGGGGTCTACGAGCAGTACTTC.

This chain joins TRBV6-1 and TRBJ1-1; 7 positions match TRBD1. There are 15 residues in the CDR3. CDR1 is MNHNS and CDR2 is SASEGT in the germline V gene. V trimming: 6 bases; J trimming: 1 base; junction bases outside the gene matches: 8. The CDR3 loop is CASRKSRDRNTEAFF. CDR3 bases: TGTGCCAGCAGGAAATCCCGGGACAGGAACACTGAAGCTTTCTTT.

The chain carries TRBV4-1 and TRBJ1-5; maybe TRBD1 (6 bases). The CDR3 is 16 amino acids. Germline V CDR1 and CDR2: MGHRA, YSYEKL. V gave up 4 bases and J gave up 2 bases, with 15 bases separating them. The CDR3 DNA follows: TGCGCCAGCAGCCGCAGACAGGAGACCGGCAATCAGCCCCAGCATTTT. It encodes CASSRRQETGNQPQHF.

V and J are TRBV5-1 and TRBJ2-1, with 7 nucleotides matching TRBD1. Trimming took 4 bases from V and 0 from J; bases not matched to a gene: 7. CDR1 and CDR2 from the germline V gene are SGHRS and YFSETQ. This CDR3 has 16 amino acids. CDR3 nucleotides: TGCGCCAGCAGCCAAATAAGACAGGGCTCCTACAATGAGCAGTTCTTC. This encodes CASSQIRQGSYNEQFF.

V is TRBV29-1 and J is TRBJ2-5; TRBD1 matches 11 bases. V was clipped by 8 bases and J by 4 bases; unmatched bases: 15. Germline V gives CDR1 SQVTM, CDR2 ANQGSEA. This CDR3 comprises 16 residues. As DNA, the CDR3 is TGCAGCACCCATCCCGGGACAGGGGGGTGGGGAGAGACCCAGTACTTC. This codes for CSTHPGTGGWGETQYF.

J is TRBJ2-1 and V is TRBV10-1; D is unresolved. V lost 3 bases to trimming and J lost 0 bases, with 15 bases between them. The CDR3 has 17 amino acids. Germline V gene lookup returns CDR1 WNHNN and CDR2 SYGVQD (reference sequence). As DNA, the CDR3 is TGCGCCAGCAGTGACGGTCTCGGCGCGAGCTCCTACAATGAGCAGTTCTTC. This translates into CASSDGLGASSYNEQFF.

This chain joins TRBV27 and TRBJ2-5, with unresolved D. The CDR3 spans 9 residues. Germline V gives CDR1 MNHEY, CDR2 SMNVEV (reference sequence). V gave up 8 bases and J gave up 13 bases, with 11 bases separating them. The CDR3 nucleotides read TGTGCCAGCGGTGATCCCCCGTACTTC. Residues: CASGDPPYF.

This chain uses TRBV7-3 with TRBJ2-5, with a tentative D call TRBD1 (6 bases). V shed 0 bases and J shed 4 bases, with 12 bases lying between them. Germline V lookup: CDR1 SGHTA, CDR2 FQGTGA. This CDR3 is built from 15 residues. CDR3 amino acids: CASSLTLAQGETQYF. The CDR3 DNA sequence: TGTGCCAGCAGCTTAACGTTAGCACAGGGAGAGACCCAGTACTTC.

This sequence joins TRBV2 and TRBJ2-3; no clear D. Germline V gene lookup returns CDR1 SNHLY and CDR2 FYNNEI. This CDR3 region has 14 residues. V was pared by 10 bases and J by 1 base, with 15 bases between. CDR3 sequence (DNA): TGTGCCACCGCGACTCCTGTTGGCACAGATACGCAGTATTTT. This encodes CATATPVGTDTQYF.

The V gene is TRBV9, the J gene TRBJ2-5; TRBD2 aligns across 10 bases. The trim removed 2 bases at V and 5 bases at J, leaving 15 bases unmatched. The V gene's germline CDR1 is SGDLS and CDR2 YYNGEE. The CDR3 sequence is 18 residues long. CDR3 amino acids: CASSVLSSSGRAGETQYF. The CDR3 DNA is TGTGCCAGCAGCGTCCTCTCATCCAGCGGGAGGGCCGGGGAGACCCAGTACTTC.

The V gene is TRBV11-2, the J gene TRBJ1-6, with TRBD1 identical over 8 bases. Trimming at V came to 2 bases and at J to 7 bases, leaving 13 bases not matched to a gene. Germline V gives CDR1 SGHAT, CDR2 FQNNGV. The CDR3 spans 18 residues. As DNA, the CDR3 is TGTGCCAGCAGCTTAAGCCACTCGAGGGGACAGGTAAATTCACCCCTCCACTTT. It codes for CASSLSHSRGQVNSPLHF.

The J gene is TRBJ2-5, the V gene TRBV11-2; the D call may be TRBD1 or TRBD2 (6 bases each). The V end lost 3 bases, the J end lost 1 base, and 12 bases lay between the germline ends. This CDR3 is built from 15 residues. CDR1 and CDR2 from the germline V gene are SGHAT and FQNNGV. For the CDR3, the DNA is TGTGCCAGCAGCTTGACGGGGGCCGGCCAAGAGACCCAGTACTTC. This encodes CASSLTGAGQETQYF. Drawing the rest from reference TRBV11-2 and TRBJ2-5, the complete variable domain is EAGVAQSPRYKIIEKRQSVAFWCNPISGHATLYWYQQILGQGPKLLIQFQNNGVVDDSQLPKDRFSAERLKGVDSTLKIQPAKLEDSAVYLCASSLTGAGQETQYFGPGTRLLVL.

This chain connects TRBV7-8 to TRBJ2-1, with D unresolved. V was shortened by 7 bases and J by 5 bases, with 21 bases between the two germline ends. Germline CDR1 and CDR2: SGHVS and FQNEAQ. The CDR3 runs to 16 residues. In DNA form, the CDR3 reads TGTGCCAGCACCCCCCGGTGGTACAGTAAGGACAATGAGCAGTTCTTC. Translating gives CASTPRWYSKDNEQFF.

V and J are TRBV19 and TRBJ1-1; perhaps TRBD1 as D (6 bases). Per the germline V gene, CDR1 is LNHDA and CDR2 is SQIVND (reference sequence). The germline V and J ends were trimmed by 2 bases and 1 base, with 11 bases remaining between them. The CDR3 extends over 15 amino acids. Written as DNA, the CDR3 is TGTGCCAGTAGTATACTGGGGGCGGAGAACACTGAAGCTTTCTTT. This gives the protein CASSILGAENTEAFF. Using reference TRBV19 and TRBJ1-1 for the parts outside the CDR3, the full variable domain is DGGITQSPKYLFRKEGQNVTLSCEQNLNHDAMYWYRQDPGQGLRLIYYSQIVNDFQKGDIAEGYSVSREKKESFPLTVTSAQKNPTAFYLCASSILGAENTEAFFGQGTRLTVV.

This sequence joins TRBV27 and TRBJ2-7; D is unresolved. V shed 0 bases and J shed 6 bases, with 12 bases lying between them. Germline V gene lookup returns CDR1 MNHEY and CDR2 SMNVEV (reference sequence). The length of the CDR3 is 14 residues. The CDR3 coding sequence is TGTGCCAGCAGTTTATCGAACCCGCCCATCGAGCAGTACTTC. This encodes CASSLSNPPIEQYF.